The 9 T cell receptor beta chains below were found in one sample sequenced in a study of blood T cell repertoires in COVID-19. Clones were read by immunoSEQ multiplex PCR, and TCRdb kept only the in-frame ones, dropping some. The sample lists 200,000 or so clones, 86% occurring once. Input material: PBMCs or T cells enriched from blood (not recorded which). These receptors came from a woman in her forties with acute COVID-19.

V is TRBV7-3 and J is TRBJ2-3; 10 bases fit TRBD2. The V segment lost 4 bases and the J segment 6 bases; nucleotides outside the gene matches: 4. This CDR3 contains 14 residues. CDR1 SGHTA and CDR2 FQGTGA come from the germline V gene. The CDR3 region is CASSYQTSGDTQYF. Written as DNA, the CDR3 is TGTGCCAGCAGCTACCAGACTAGCGGGGATACGCAGTATTTT.

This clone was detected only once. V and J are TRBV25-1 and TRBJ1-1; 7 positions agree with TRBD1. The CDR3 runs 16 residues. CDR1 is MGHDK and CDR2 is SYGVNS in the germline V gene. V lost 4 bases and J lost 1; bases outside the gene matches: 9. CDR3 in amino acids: CASSGTGVDGNTEAFF. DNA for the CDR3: TGTGCCAGCAGTGGAACAGGGGTAGATGGGAACACTGAAGCTTTCTTT.

The CDR3 loop is CASSQAGGLGGEQYF. CDR3 sequence (DNA): TGTGCCAGCAGCCAAGCGGGGGGACTAGGGGGCGAGCAGTACTTC. This chain uses TRBV14 with TRBJ2-7; 8 bases line up with TRBD2. The length of the CDR3 is 15 residues. V trimming: 1 base; J trimming: 6 bases; junction bases outside the gene matches: 8. CDR1 and CDR2 from the germline V gene are SGHDN and FVKESK.

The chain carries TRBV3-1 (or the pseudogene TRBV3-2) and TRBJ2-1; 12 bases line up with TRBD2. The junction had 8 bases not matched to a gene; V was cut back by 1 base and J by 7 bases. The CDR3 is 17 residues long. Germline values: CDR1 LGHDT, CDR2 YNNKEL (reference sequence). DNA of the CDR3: TGTGCCAGCAGCCAAGGCAGCGTACTAGCGGGGGGTAATGAGCAGTTCTTC. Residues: CASSQGSVLAGGNEQFF.

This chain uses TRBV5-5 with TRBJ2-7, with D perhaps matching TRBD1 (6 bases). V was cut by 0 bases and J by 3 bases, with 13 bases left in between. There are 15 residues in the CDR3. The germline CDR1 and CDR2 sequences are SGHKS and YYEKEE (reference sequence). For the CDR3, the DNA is TGTGCCAGCAGCTTGGAGCTTTGGACAGACTACGAGCAGTACTTC. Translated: CASSLELWTDYEQYF.

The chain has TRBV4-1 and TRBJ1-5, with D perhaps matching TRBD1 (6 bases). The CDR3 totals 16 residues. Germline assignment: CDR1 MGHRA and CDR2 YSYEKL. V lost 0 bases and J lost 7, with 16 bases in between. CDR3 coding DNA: TGCGCCAGCAGCCAAGATATACAGGGCAGAAACCAGCCCCAGCATTTT. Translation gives CASSQDIQGRNQPQHF.

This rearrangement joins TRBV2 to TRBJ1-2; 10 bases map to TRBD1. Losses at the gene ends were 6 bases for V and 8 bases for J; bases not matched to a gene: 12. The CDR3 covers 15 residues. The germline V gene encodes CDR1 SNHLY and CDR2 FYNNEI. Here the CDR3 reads CASSRQGAHEIGYTF. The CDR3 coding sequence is TGTGCCAGCAGCAGACAGGGGGCGCACGAAATAGGCTACACCTTC.

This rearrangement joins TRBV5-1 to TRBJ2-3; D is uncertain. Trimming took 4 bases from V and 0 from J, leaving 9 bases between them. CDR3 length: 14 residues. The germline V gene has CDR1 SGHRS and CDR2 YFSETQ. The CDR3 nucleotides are TGCGCCAGCAGCCTTACCGGTAGCACAGATACGCAGTATTTT. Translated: CASSLTGSTDTQYF.

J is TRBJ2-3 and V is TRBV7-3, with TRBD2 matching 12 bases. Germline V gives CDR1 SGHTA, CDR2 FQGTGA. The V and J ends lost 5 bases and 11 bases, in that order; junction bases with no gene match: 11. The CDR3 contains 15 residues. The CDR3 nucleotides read TGTGCCAGCAGCCCACTAGCGGGGGGCCCGGGTTGGCAGTATTTT. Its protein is CASSPLAGGPGWQYF.